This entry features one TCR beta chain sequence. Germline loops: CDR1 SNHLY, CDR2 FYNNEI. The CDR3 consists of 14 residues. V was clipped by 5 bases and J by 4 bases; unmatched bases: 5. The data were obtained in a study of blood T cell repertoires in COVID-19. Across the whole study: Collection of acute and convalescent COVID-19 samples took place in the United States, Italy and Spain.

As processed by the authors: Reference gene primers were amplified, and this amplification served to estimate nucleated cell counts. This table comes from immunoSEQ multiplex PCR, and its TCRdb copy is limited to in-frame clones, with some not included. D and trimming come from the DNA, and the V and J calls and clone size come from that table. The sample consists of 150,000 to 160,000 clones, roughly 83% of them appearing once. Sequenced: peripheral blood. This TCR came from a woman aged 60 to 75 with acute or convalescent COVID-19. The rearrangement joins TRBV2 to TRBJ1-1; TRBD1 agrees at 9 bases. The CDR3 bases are TGTGCCAGCAGTAAAGTGACAGGGGGCACTGAAGCTTTCTTT. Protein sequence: CASSKVTGGTEAFF.